A single T cell receptor (beta chain) is shown here with its context. The target antigen is unknown. This sample stems from a study of blood T cells in healthy people across ages. Points from the study as a whole: Using unsorted PBMCs precluded a conclusive naive versus antigen-experienced comparison.

Using a J-beta primer mix together with a sample-barcoded 5' primer, a second PCR was run for roughly 6 to 11 cycles. TCRdb redid the calling of the 5' RACE reads with MiXCR, one entry per CDR3 protein. Of about 800,000 distinct CDR3 sequences listed, around 25% are singletons. Trimming took 5 bases from V and 4 from J; bases not matched to a gene: 9. This CDR3 is 14 amino acids long. Germline CDR1 reads DFQATT; CDR2 reads SNEGSKA (reference sequence). This sample also belongs to another study, concerning T cells of mothers and their children.

The V call is TRBV20-1, the J call TRBJ1-1; 8 positions agree with TRBD1. The clonotype comes from a boy under 18 in good health. Material for sequencing was blood. CDR3 in DNA: TGCAGTGCTGCCGACAGGGGAAGGGGCACTGAAGCTTTCTTT. Translating it yields CSAADRGRGTEAFF.